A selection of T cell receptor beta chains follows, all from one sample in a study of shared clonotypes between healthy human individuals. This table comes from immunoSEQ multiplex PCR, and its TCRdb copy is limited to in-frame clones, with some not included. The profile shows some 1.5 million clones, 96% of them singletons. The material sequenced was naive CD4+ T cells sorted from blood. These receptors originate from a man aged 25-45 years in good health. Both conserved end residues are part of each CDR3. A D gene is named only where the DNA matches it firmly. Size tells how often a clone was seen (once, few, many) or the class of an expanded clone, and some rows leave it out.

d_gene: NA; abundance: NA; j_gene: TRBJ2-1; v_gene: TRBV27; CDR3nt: TGTGCCAGCAGTTCCCCCTCCCGTCTCTCCTACAATGAGCAGTTCTTC; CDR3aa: CASSSPSRLSYNEQFF
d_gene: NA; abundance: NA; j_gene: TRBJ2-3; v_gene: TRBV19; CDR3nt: TGTGCCAGTAGTTCGAGGGGGTCCACAGATACGCAGTATTTT; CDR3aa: CASSSRGSTDTQYF
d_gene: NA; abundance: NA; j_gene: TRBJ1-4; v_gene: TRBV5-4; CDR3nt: TGTGCCAGCAGGGGCCGGACAGACCTTCCTAATGAAAAACTGTTTTTT; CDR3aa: CASRGRTDLPNEKLFF
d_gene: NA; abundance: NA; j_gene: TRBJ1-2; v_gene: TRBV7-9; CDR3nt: TGTGCCAGCAGCCCAGTGGAGGGTAGTGGCTACACCTTC; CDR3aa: CASSPVEGSGYTF
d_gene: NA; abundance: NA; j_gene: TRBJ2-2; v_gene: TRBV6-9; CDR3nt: TGTGCCAGCAGTTATCAGGAAGGGGAGCCTCTGACCGGGGAGCTGTTTTTT; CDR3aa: CASSYQEGEPLTGELFF
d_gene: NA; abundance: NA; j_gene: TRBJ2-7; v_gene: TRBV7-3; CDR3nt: TGTGCCAGCAGCTTAAGGCTAGGGACCGAGCAGTACTTC; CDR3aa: CASSLRLGTEQYF
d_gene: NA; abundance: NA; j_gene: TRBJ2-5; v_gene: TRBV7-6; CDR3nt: TGTGCCAGCAGCTGGGAGCCGGAGACCCAGTACTTC; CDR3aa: CASSWEPETQYF
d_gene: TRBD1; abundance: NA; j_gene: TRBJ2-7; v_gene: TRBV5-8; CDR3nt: TGTGCCAGCAGCTACCGGGACAGGGTTTTTGAGCAGTACTTC; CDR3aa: CASSYRDRVFEQYF
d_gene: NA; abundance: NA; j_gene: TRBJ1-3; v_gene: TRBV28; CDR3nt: TGTGCCAGCAGTTTGGCCCTATACTCTGGAAACACCATATATTTT; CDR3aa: CASSLALYSGNTIYF
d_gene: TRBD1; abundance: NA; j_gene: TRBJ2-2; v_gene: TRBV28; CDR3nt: TGTGCCAGCAGTTCCGGGACAGGGGGGACCGGGGAGCTGTTTTTT; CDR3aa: CASSSGTGGTGELFF
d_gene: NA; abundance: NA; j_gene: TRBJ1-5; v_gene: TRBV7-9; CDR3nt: TGTGCCAGCAGCTTAGGACAGTATAGCAATCAGCCCCAGCATTTT; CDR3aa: CASSLGQYSNQPQHF
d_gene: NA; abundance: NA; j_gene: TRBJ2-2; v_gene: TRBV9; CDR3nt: TGTGCCAGCAGCCCCTTGGCTGGTGCGGGGGAGCTGTTTTTT; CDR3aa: CASSPLAGAGELFF
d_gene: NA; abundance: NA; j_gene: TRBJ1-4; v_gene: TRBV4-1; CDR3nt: TGCGCCAGCAGCCAAGCGGCGACGGCTAATGAAAAACTGTTTTTT; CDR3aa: CASSQAATANEKLFF
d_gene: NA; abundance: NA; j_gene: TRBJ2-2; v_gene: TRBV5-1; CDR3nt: TGCGCCAGCAGCTTGGCGGACGGCACCGGGGAGCTGTTTTTT; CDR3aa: CASSLADGTGELFF
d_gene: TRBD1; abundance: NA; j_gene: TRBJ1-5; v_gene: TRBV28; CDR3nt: TGTGCCAGCAGTTTACTCCAGGGGGCCGTTTATAGCAATCAGCCCCAGCATTTT; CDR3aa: CASSLLQGAVYSNQPQHF
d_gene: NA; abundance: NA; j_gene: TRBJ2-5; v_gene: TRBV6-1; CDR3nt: TGTGCCAGCAGCACTAGTAGGGGCCAAGAGACCCAGTACTTC; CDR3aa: CASSTSRGQETQYF
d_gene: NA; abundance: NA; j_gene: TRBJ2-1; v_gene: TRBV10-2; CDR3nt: TGCGCCAGCAGTCGGGTTGGGGCCAGAGAGCAGTTCTTC; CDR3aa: CASSRVGAREQFF
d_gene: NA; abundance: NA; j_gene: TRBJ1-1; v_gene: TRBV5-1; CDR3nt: TGCGCCAGCAGCTTTCTCCCAGGGAGTGACACTGAAGCTTTCTTT; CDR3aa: CASSFLPGSDTEAFF
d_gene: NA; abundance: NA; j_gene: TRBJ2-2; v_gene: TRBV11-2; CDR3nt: TGTGCCAGCAGCTTATTGGGGGGAAGATATGCCGGGGAGCTGTTTTTT; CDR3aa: CASSLLGGRYAGELFF
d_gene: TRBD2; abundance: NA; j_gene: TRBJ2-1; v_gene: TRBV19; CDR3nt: TGTGCCAGTAGTATAGATCGCGCCGGGACTAGCGGGATAAACAATGAGCAGTTCTTC; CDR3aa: CASSIDRAGTSGINNEQFF
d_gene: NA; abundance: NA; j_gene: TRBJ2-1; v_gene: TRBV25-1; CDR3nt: TGTGCCGTCCAACTGGGGGGGGCGGATGAGCAGTTCTTC; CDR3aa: CAVQLGGADEQFF
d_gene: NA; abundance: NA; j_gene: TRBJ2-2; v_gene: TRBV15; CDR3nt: TGTGCCACCAGCAAGACGGGGTATCGGGGGGCTCAGAACACCGGGGAGCTGTTTTTT; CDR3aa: CATSKTGYRGAQNTGELFF
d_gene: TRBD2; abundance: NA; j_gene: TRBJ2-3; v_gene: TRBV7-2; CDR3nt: TGTGCCAGCAGCTTAGCGGGAGGGATAGATACGCAGTATTTT; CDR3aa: CASSLAGGIDTQYF
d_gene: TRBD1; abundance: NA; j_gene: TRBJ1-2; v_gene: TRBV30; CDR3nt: TGTGCCTGGACCCGACACTGGGGAGACAGGGCCTATGGCTACACCTTC; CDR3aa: CAWTRHWGDRAYGYTF
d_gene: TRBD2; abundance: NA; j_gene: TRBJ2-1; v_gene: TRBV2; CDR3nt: TGTGCCAGCAGCCCAAGACGGGAGGACCACAATGAGCAGTTCTTC; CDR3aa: CASSPRREDHNEQFF
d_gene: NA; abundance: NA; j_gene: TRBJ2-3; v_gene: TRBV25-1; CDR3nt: TGTGCCAGCAGTGGTGCCCTGGGGGACCCACGCACAGATACGCAGTATTTT; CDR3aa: CASSGALGDPRTDTQYF
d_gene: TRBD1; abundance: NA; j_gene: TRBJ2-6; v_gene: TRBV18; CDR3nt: TGTGCCAGCTCAACCGGGACAGGAACCTCTGGGGCCAACGTCCTGACTTTC; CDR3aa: CASSTGTGTSGANVLTF
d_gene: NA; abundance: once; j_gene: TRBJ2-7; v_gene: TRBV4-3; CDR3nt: TGCGCCAGCAGCCAAGGACTCGGACTATCAGCCTCCTACGAGCAGTACTTC; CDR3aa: CASSQGLGLSASYEQYF
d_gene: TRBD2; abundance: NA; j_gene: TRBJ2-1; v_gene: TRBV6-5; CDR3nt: TGTGCCAGCAGTTACACCGGGACTAGCGGTAATGAGCAGTTCTTC; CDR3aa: CASSYTGTSGNEQFF
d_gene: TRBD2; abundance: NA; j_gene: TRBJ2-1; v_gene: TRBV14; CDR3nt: TGTGCCAGCAGCCAAGAGACTAGCGGGAGATACGATGAGCAGTTCTTC; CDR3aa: CASSQETSGRYDEQFF
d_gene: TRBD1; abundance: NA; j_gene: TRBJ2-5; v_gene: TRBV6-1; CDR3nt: TGTGCCAGCAGTGGCCTGACAGGGCCCCAAGAGACCCAGTACTTC; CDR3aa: CASSGLTGPQETQYF
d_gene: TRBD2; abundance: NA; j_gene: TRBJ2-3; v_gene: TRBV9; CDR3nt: TGTGCCAGCAGCTCTAGCGGGAGGGCCCCCACAGATACGCAGTATTTT; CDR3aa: CASSSSGRAPTDTQYF
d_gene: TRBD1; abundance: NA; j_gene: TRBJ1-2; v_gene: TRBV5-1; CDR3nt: TGCGCCAGCAGCACCTCGACAGGGGCGGATGGCTACACCTTC; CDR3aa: CASSTSTGADGYTF
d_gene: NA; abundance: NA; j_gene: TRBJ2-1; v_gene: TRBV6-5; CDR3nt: TGTGCCAGCGGAAGAGACAATGAGCAGTTCTTC; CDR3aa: CASGRDNEQFF
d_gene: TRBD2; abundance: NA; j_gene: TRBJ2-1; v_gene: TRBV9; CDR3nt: TGTGCCAGCAGCGTTACAAGCGGGAGATACAATGAGCAGTTCTTC; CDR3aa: CASSVTSGRYNEQFF
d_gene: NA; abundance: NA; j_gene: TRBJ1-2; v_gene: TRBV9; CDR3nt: TGTGCCAGCAGCCCCAGTGGAGCGGAGGGCTACACCTTC; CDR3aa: CASSPSGAEGYTF
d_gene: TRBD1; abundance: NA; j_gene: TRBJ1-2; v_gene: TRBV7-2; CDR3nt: TGTGCCAGCAGCCGCCCAGGGGGCGGCTACACCTTC; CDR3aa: CASSRPGGGYTF
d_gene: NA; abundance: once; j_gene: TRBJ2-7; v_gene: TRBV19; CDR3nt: TGTGCCAGTAGTATTCCAGGGGCGCGATCCTACGAGCAGTACTTC; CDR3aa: CASSIPGARSYEQYF
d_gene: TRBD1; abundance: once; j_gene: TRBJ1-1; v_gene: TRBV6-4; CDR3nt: TGTGCCAGCAGTGACTTAAGACAGGGCCGGCTTTTCTTT; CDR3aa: CASSDLRQGRLFF
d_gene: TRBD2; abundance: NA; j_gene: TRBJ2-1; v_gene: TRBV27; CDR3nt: TGTGCCAGCAGTTTATCGGGGACTAGCGGGAAGAATGAGCAGTTCTTC; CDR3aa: CASSLSGTSGKNEQFF
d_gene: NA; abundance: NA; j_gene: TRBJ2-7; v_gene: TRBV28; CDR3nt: TGTGCCAGCAGCTGGATGGGAGGGGGTGTCTCCTACGAGCAGTACTTC; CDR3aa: CASSWMGGGVSYEQYF
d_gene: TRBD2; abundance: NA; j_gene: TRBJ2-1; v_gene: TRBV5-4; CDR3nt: TGTGCCAGCAGGCGGCCTCTAGCGGGAGCGGGGAATGAGCAGTTCTTC; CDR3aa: CASRRPLAGAGNEQFF
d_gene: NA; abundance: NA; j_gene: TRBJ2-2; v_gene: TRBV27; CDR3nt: TGTGCCAGCAGTATTAACACCGGGGAGCTGTTTTTT; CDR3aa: CASSINTGELFF